This record concerns one T cell receptor (beta chain) sequence. V lost 1 base and J lost 0, with 5 bases in between. The CDR3 covers 15 residues. CDR1 is SGHTS, CDR2 YDEGEE, per germline. The record originates from a study of blood T cell repertoires in COVID-19. This table comes from immunoSEQ multiplex PCR, and its TCRdb copy is limited to in-frame clones, with some not included. This repertoire shows 90,000 or so clones, around 90% found once; its top ten account for over 5.5%. This TCR was sampled from a man younger than 35 with COVID-19, enrolled during active disease. The specimen sequenced was peripheral blood. The rearrangement joins TRBV5-8 to TRBJ2-6; D unclear. The CDR3 loop reads CASSLWASGANVLTF. The CDR3 DNA is TGTGCCAGCAGCTTGTGGGCCTCTGGGGCCAACGTCCTGACTTTC.